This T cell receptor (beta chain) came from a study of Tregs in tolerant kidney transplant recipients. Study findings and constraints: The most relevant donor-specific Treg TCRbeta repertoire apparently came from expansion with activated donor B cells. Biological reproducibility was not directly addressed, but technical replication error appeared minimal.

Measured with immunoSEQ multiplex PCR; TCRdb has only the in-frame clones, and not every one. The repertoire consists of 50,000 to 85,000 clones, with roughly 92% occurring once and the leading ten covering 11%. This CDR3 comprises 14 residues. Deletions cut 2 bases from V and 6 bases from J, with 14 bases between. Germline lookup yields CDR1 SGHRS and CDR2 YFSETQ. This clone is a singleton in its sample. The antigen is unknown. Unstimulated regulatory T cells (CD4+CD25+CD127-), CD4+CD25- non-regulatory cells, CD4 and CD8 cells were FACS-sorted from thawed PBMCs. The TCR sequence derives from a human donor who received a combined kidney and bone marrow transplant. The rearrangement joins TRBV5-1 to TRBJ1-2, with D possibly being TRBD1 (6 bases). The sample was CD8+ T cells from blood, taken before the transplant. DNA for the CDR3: TGCGCCAGCAGCTTCCTACAGGGTTCGGATGGCTACACCTTC. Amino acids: CASSFLQGSDGYTF.